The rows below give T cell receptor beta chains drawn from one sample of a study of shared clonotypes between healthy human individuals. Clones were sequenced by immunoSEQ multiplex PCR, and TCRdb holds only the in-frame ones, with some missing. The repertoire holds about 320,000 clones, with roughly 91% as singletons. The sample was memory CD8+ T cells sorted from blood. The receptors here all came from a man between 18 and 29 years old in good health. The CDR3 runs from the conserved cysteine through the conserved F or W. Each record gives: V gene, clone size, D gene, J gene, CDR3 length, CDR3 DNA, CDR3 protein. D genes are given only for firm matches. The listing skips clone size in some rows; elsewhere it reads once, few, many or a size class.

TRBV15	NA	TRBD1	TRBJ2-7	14	TGTGCCACCTCCGCCGGGACAGGGGCCTACGAGCAGTACTTC	CATSAGTGAYEQYF
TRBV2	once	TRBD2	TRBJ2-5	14	TGTGCCAGCAGAGTACTAGCGGTTCAAGAGACCCAGTACTTC	CASRVLAVQETQYF
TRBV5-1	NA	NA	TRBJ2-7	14	TGCGCCAGCAGTCATGGGACGGGATCCTACGAGCAGTACTTC	CASSHGTGSYEQYF
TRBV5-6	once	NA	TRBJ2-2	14	TGTGCCAGCAGCTTGGCCCCGAGCGCCGGGGAGCTGTTTTTT	CASSLAPSAGELFF
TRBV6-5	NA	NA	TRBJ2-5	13	TGTGCCAGCACCCAGTGGGGTAAAGAGACCCAGTACTTC	CASTQWGKETQYF
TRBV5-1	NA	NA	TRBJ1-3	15	TGCGCCAGCAGCTTGGCGCCGGGCTCTGGAAACACCATATATTTT	CASSLAPGSGNTIYF
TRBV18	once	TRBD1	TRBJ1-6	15	TGTGCCAGCTCACCACCTGGACAGGGTATCCCACCCCTCCACTTT	CASSPPGQGIPPLHF
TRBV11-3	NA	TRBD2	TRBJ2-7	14	TGTGCCAGCAGCTCTAGCGGAGCCCGGGGGGAGCAGTACTTC	CASSSSGARGEQYF
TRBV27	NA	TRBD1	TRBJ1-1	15	TGTGCCAGCAGTGTTATACAGGGGGGCGTCACTGAAGCTTTCTTT	CASSVIQGGVTEAFF
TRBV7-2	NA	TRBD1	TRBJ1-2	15	TGTGTCAGCAGCTCCCTCGACAGGGATCGGTATGGCTACACCTTC	CVSSSLDRDRYGYTF
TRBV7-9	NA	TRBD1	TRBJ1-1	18	TGTGCCAGCAGCTTAGCGTACGGCGACAGGGGGCTTTTTATTGAAGCTTTCTTT	CASSLAYGDRGLFIEAFF
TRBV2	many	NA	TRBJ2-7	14	TGTGCCAGCAGTGACCCCTTTACCTCCTACGAGCAGTACTTC	CASSDPFTSYEQYF
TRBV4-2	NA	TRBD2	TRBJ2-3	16	TGTGCCAGCAGCCAGGATTGGGGACTAGGTGATTCTACGCAGTATTTT	CASSQDWGLGDSTQYF
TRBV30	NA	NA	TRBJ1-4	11	TGTGCCTGGGCAGTGAATGAAAAACTGTTTTTT	CAWAVNEKLFF
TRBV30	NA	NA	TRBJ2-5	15	TGTGCCTGGAGTGTGGGGTGGAGGGAGGAAGAGACTCAGTACTTC	CAWSVGWREEETQYF
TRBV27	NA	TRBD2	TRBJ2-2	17	TGTGCCAGCAGTTTATCGGGTCTAGCGGTTAACACCGGGGAGCTGTTTTTT	CASSLSGLAVNTGELFF
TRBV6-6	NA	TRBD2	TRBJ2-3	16	TGTGCCAGCAGCTCGACTAGCTTCGCTCGCACAGATACGCAGTATTTT	CASSSTSFARTDTQYF
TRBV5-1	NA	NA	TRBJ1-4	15	TGCGCCAGCAGCTTGGCCCCAGAGATGAATGAAAAACTGTTTTTT	CASSLAPEMNEKLFF
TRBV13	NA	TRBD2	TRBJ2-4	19	TGTGCCAGCAGCCCGGGGACTAGCGGGAGTGGTCGGGCCAAAAACATTCAGTACTTC	CASSPGTSGSGRAKNIQYF
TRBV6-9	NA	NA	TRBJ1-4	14	TGTGCCAGCTTTAAGCGCGGTAGTCGGGAAAAACTGTTTTTT	CASFKRGSREKLFF
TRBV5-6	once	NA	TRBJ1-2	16	TGTGCCAGCAGCTTCTCGGAGACGGGTACTAACTATGGCTACACCTTC	CASSFSETGTNYGYTF
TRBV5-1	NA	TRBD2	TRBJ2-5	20	TGCGCCAGCAGCTTGAAGTTTTCGGGGCTAGCGGGAAAACTCCAAGAGACCCAGTACTTC	CASSLKFSGLAGKLQETQYF
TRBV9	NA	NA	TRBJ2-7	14	TGTGCCAGCAGCGTTGACTGGGCGTCCTACGAGCAGTACTTC	CASSVDWASYEQYF